This record concerns one TCR beta chain sequence. This sample is drawn from a study of control samples from healthy donors and cancer patients. The CDR3 sequence is 15 residues long. V was pared by 5 bases and J by 3 bases, with 15 bases between. CDR1 SGHTA and CDR2 FQGTGA come from the germline V gene. Some clones are missing from TCRdb's copy, which holds only in-frame ones; the method was immunoSEQ multiplex PCR. Found here are fewer than 200,000 clones, approximately 90% of them singletons; the top ten hold around 11%. This receptor was taken from a man aged 30-40 years in good health. The sequencing input was blood. V and J are TRBV7-3 and TRBJ2-3, with D possibly TRBD1 on 6 matching bases. The CDR3 DNA reads as TGTGCCAGCAGCCGGTCAGGGCAGGGGACAGATACGCAGTATTTT. Translated: CASSRSGQGTDTQYF. Variable domain in full (rest from reference TRBV7-3 and TRBJ2-3): GAGVSQTPSNKVTEKGKYVELRCDPISGHTALYWYRQSLGQGPEFLIYFQGTGAADDSGLPNDRFFAVRPEGSVSTLKIQRTERGDSAVYLCASSRSGQGTDTQYFGPGTRLTVL.